This T cell receptor (beta chain) stems from a study of T cell responses to AZD1222 COVID-19 vaccine. Study information: Doses given second, at about 4 or about 12 weeks, were pooled. Study-wide results and limits: Just 6 or 7 AZD1222 recipients were seropositive at baseline.

The length of the CDR3 is 13 residues. CDR1 is MNHNS and CDR2 is SASEGT in the germline V gene. V lost 1 base to trimming and J lost 10 bases, with 13 bases between them. As to this clone: The antigen is unknown.

TCRdb keeps only in-frame clones here, not all; method: immunoSEQ multiplex PCR. This table holds 180,000 or so clones, roughly 94% found once. The clonotype originates from an adult in good health. This chain uses TRBV6-1 with TRBJ1-1; no clear D. The starting material was peripheral blood, obtained on day 0 of AZD1222 vaccination. The CDR3 spells CASSEGRSSGAFF. The CDR3 DNA is TGTGCCAGCAGTGAAGGTCGGTCTTCTGGAGCTTTCTTT.